This TCR beta chain was recorded in a study of beta chain features in type 1 diabetes. Every isolated RNA sample was fully reverse transcribed, so sequencing captured expressed TCRB transcripts. Naive, central memory and regulatory T cell samples yielded roughly 3.5 million reads on average. The method was immunoSEQ multiplex PCR; TCRdb's version includes in-frame clones alone and lacks a portion of them. Seen here are 600,000 or so clones, about an eighth observed once, and the top ten hold nearly 0.04%. Germline V gene data show CDR1 as MNHEY and CDR2 as SMNVEV (reference sequence). There are 13 residues in the CDR3. Trimming removed 5 bases at V and 2 bases at J, with 10 bases between. Findings and caveats of the study: Shorter TCRB CDR3s, moderately but significantly so, were found in Type 1 diabetes patients in all four CD4+ subsets. Researchers could not determine here whether HLA type influences TCRB rearrangement.

A word on this clone: Its cognate antigen is unknown.

The receptor was isolated from a man younger than 35 with type 1 diabetes. The sequencing input was naive CD4+ T cells from blood. V usage is TRBV27 and J usage is TRBJ2-7; the D is unclear. The CDR3 DNA is TGTGCCAGCAGTACACTGGTAACCTACGAGCAGTACTTC. Its protein is CASSTLVTYEQYF.